This T cell receptor beta chain derives from a study of blood T cell repertoires in COVID-19. Study at large: Acute-phase and convalescent COVID-19 samples originated in the United States, Italy and Spain. PBMCs, B-cell-depleted T cells, or T cells were the source of the cDNA or gDNA that made up the material.

In the authors' workflow: Amplification from reference gene primers served as the basis for estimated nucleated cell counts. Here immunoSEQ multiplex PCR was the method, and the copy in TCRdb shows in-frame clones only, minus some. For V, J and clone size, that table is used; D and trimming come from the DNA. Of fewer than 300,000 clones listed, 80% to 95% were seen once; the top ten hold 2% to 2.5%. Enrollment of patients from Seattle took place during active infection, with longitudinal follow-up. Trimming left V 1 base short and J 2 bases short, with 15 bases between. The CDR3 runs 16 residues. CDR1 and CDR2 from the germline V gene are LGHDT and YNNKEL (reference sequence).

The genes are TRBV3-1 (or the pseudogene TRBV3-2) and TRBJ2-7; TRBD1 is a possible D gene (5 bases). The source is a woman in her 30s with COVID-19, enrolled during active disease. Sequencing was done on a sample of peripheral blood. CDR3 in DNA: TGTGCCAGCAGCCAAGGAGTATCGGACAACGCCTACGAGCAGTACTTC. Amino acid sequence: CASSQGVSDNAYEQYF.